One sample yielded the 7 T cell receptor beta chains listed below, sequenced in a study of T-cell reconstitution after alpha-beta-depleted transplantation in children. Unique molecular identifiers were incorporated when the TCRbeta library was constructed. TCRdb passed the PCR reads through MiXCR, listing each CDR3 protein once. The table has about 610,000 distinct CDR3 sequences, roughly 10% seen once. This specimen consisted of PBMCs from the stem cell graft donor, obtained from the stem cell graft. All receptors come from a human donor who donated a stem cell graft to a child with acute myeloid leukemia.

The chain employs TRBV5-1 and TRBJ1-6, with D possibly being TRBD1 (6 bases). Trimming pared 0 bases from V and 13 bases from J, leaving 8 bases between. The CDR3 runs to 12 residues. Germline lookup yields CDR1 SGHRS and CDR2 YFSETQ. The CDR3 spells CASSLGQGPLHF. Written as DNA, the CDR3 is TGCGCCAGCAGCTTGGGCCAGGGGCCCCTCCACTTT.

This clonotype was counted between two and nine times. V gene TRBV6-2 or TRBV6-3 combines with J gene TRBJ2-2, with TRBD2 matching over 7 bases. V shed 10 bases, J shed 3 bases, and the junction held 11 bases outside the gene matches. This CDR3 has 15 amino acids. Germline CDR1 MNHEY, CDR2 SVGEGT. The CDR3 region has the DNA TGTGCCACCTCCTTTGGGGACTACGACACCGGGGAGCTGTTTTTT. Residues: CATSFGDYDTGELFF.

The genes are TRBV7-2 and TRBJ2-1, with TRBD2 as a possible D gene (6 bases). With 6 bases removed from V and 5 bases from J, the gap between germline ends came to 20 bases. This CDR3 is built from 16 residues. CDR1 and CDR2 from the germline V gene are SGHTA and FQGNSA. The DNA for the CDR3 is TGTGCCAGCAGTACCCCGGTAGGAGGGGTTAACAATGAGCAGTTCTTC. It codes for CASSTPVGGVNNEQFF.

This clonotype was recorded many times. Here the CDR3 DNA reads TGCAGTGCTAGCCTGGGTGTGAACACCGGGGAGCTGTTTTTT. Protein product: CSASLGVNTGELFF. The chain is built from TRBV20-1 and TRBJ2-2, with D unclear. The CDR3 runs to 14 residues. CDR1 and CDR2 (germline): DFQATT, SNEGSKA (reference sequence). The germline V and J ends were trimmed by 3 bases and 1 base, with 9 bases remaining between them.

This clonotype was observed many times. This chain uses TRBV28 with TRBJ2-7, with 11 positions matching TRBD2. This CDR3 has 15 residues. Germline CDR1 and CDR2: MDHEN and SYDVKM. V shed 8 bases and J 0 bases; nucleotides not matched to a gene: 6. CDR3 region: CASHVTSGNSYEQYF. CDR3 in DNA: TGTGCCAGCCACGTGACTAGCGGGAACTCCTACGAGCAGTACTTC.

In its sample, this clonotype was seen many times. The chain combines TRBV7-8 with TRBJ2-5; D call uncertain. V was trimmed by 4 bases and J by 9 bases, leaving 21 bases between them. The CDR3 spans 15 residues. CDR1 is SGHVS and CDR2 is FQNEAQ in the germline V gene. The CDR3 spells CASSSGATGPRPQYF. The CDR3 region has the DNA TGTGCCAGCAGCTCCGGCGCGACTGGTCCTCGACCCCAGTACTTC.

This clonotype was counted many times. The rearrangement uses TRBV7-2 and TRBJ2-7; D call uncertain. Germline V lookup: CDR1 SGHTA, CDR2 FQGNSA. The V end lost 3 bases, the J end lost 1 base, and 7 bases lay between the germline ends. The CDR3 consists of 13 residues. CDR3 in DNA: TGTGCCAGCAGCTTCGCCCTTTCCTACGAGCAGTACTTC. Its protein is CASSFALSYEQYF.